This T cell receptor beta chain was profiled in a study of early T cells in non-severe SARS-CoV-2 infection. Study-wide background: Unpaired chains resulted from sequencing bulk RNA of unsorted whole blood.

Individual cDNA molecules were tagged with unique molecular identifiers. TCRdb re-called the 5' RACE reads with MiXCR, one entry per CDR3 protein. The data contain 66,000 or so distinct CDR3 sequences, under 15% of them singletons. The sequence derives from an adult who was a healthcare worker with PCR-confirmed SARS-CoV-2 infection or an uninfected control (not recorded which). The sample consisted of whole blood.

CDR3 nucleotides: TGTGCCAGCAGTTTAGTCGGTCTAGCGGGAGCCGGGGAGCTGTTTTTT. Protein: CASSLVGLAGAGELFF. V and J are TRBV12-3 or TRBV12-4 and TRBJ2-2; 10 nucleotides agree with TRBD2. The CDR3 covers 16 residues. V dropped 1 base and J dropped 6; count of bases not matched to a gene: 5.